This TCR beta chain was documented in a study of blood T cell repertoires in COVID-19. Overall study context: PBMCs, B-cell-depleted T cells, or T cells provided the cDNA or gDNA that made up the material.

The authors' processing: Reference gene primer amplification in the assay estimated nucleated cell counts. Using immunoSEQ multiplex PCR, the repertoire was profiled, and TCRdb retains in-frame clones only, with some absent. V and J calls and clone size come straight from that table; D and trimming were deduced from the DNA. Of 200,000 to 300,000 clones listed, about 86% are singletons. Participants came from about 23 US areas, aged roughly 18 to 89 years. The sequence derives from a woman in her 40s with acute COVID-19. The source material was PBMCs or T cells enriched from blood (not recorded which).

The CDR3 coding sequence is TGTGCCAGCAGCTTCTCGGAGATTGGAAACACCGGGGAGCTGTTTTTT. Its protein product is CASSFSEIGNTGELFF. J is TRBJ2-2 and V is TRBV13; D is uncertain. The CDR3 length is 16 residues. Trimming cost V 3 bases and J 2 bases, with 13 bases left between them. Germline V CDR1 and CDR2: PRHDT, FYEKMQ (reference sequence).